The clone carrying this TCR beta chain was detected a few times. The data were obtained in a study of blood T cell repertoires in COVID-19. The J segment lost 1 base and the V segment lost 3 bases, leaving 1 base of the junction unmatched. The CDR3 length is 14 residues. The germline V gene has CDR1 SGHRS and CDR2 YFSETQ. Authors' processing steps: Reference gene primer amplification yielded estimated nucleated cell counts. The data were produced by immunoSEQ multiplex PCR, yet TCRdb's version contains in-frame clones alone and is incomplete. D and trimming were read from the DNA, whereas the V and J calls and clone size are those reported in that table. The sample has 25,000 to 30,000 clones, around four fifths seen once.

This sequence was found in a woman aged 70 to 79 with active or convalescent COVID-19. Material: peripheral blood. The chain employs TRBV5-1 and TRBJ1-3; 7 bases map to TRBD1. The CDR3 sequence: CASSSQGSGNTIYF. The CDR3 coding sequence is TGCGCCAGCAGCTCACAGGGGTCTGGAAACACCATATATTTT.